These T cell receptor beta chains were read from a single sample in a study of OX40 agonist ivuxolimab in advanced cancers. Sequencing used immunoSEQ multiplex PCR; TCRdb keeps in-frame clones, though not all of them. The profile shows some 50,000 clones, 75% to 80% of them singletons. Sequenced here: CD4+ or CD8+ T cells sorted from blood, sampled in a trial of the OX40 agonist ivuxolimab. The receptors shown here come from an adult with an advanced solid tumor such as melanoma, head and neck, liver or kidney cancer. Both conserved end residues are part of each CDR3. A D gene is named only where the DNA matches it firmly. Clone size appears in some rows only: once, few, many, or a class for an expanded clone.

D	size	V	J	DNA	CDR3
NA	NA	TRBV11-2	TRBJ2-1	TGTGCCAGCAGCTTAGAATACAATGAGCAGTTCTTC	CASSLEYNEQFF
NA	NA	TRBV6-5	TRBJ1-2	TGTGCCAGCAGTGTGGGCTATGGCTACACCTTC	CASSVGYGYTF
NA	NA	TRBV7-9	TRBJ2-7	TGTGCCAGCAGCTTAACGGCCGGGACCTCCTACGAGCAGTACTTC	CASSLTAGTSYEQYF
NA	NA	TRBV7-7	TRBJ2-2	TGTGCCAGCAGCTCCCAGGACGGGGCCGGGGAGCTGTTTTTT	CASSSQDGAGELFF
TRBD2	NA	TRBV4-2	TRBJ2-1	TGTGCCAGCACACTAGGCGGGAGTGTCGATGAGCAGTTCTTC	CASTLGGSVDEQFF
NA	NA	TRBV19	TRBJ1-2	TGTGCCAGTAGTATCGGGTGGGCTAACGACTATGGCTACACCTTC	CASSIGWANDYGYTF
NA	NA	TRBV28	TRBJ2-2	TGTGCCAGCAGTTTATTGACGGGCACCGGGGAGCTGTTTTTT	CASSLLTGTGELFF
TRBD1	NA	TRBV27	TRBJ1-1	TGTGCCAGCAGACCCAGGGGGCGGAGCACTGAAGCTTTCTTT	CASRPRGRSTEAFF
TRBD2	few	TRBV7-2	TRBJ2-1	TGTGCCAGCCTAGCGGAGATCTCCTACAATGAGCAGTTCTTC	CASLAEISYNEQFF
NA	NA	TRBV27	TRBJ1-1	TGTGCCAGCTCATGGGTGGAGGACACTGAAGCTTTCTTT	CASSWVEDTEAFF
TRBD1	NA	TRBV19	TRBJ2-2	TGTGCCAGTAGTGCAAACGCCCCAGGGGGCCACGGGGAGCTGTTTTTT	CASSANAPGGHGELFF
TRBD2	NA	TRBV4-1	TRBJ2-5	TGCGCCAGCAGCCAAGGGTCAAACCGGGAGGACCAGTACTTC	CASSQGSNREDQYF
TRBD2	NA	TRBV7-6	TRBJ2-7	TGTGCCAGCAGCTTAGCTGGACTAGCGGGAGGTGGAAGGGGCTACGAGCAGTACTTC	CASSLAGLAGGGRGYEQYF
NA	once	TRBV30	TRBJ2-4	TGTGCCTGGAGTAAAGGGTTCGCGGGGCCGGGTGCCAAAAACATTCAGTACTTC	CAWSKGFAGPGAKNIQYF
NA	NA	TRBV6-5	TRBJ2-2	TGTGCCAGCAGTTACTCGGGACCGACCCAATCCGGGGAGCTGTTTTTT	CASSYSGPTQSGELFF
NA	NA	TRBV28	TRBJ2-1	TGTGCCGGCGGAGACTCCTACAATGAGCAGTTCTTC	CAGGDSYNEQFF
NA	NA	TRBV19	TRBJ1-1	TGTGCCAGTAGTATAGATTCGAACACTGAAGCTTTCTTT	CASSIDSNTEAFF
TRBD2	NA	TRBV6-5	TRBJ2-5	TGTGCCAGCAGTTACTTACTAGCGGGAGAAGAAGAGACCCAGTACTTC	CASSYLLAGEEETQYF
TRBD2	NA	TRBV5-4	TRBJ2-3	TGTGCCAGCAGCCCCCGGGGCGGGAGGGCCCCAGATACGCAGTATTTT	CASSPRGGRAPDTQYF
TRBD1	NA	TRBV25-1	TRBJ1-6	TGTGCCAGCAGTGAATGGGCCGGACAGGGGAATTCACCCCTCCACTTT	CASSEWAGQGNSPLHF
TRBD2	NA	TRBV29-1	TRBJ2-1	TGCAGCGTTGTAGGGACTAGCGGGAGGGCGAGTGCTACTGAGCAGTTCTTC	CSVVGTSGRASATEQFF
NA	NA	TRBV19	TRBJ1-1	TGTGCCAGTAGTAGGGCGAGGTGGAACACTGAAGCTTTCTTT	CASSRARWNTEAFF
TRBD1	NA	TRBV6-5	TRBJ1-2	TGTGCCAGCAGTTCCCCGGCTCAGGGGGCACGCGGCTACACCTTC	CASSSPAQGARGYTF
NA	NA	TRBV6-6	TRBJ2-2	TGTGCCAGCAGTTACTCTTGGGGGACCGGGGAGCTGTTTTTT	CASSYSWGTGELFF
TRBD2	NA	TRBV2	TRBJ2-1	TGTGCCAGCAGCCTAGCGGTCTTCTACAATGAGCAGTTCTTC	CASSLAVFYNEQFF
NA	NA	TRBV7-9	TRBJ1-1	TGTGCCAGCAGCTTAGAGTTGCGGAACACTGAAGCTTTCTTT	CASSLELRNTEAFF
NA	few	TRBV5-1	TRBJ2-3	TGCGCCAGCAGCTTGGCCAACGTGGGAACAGATACGCAGTATTTT	CASSLANVGTDTQYF
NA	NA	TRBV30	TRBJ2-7	TGTGCCTGGAGTGTCCCTTCGGGACACCACGAGCAGTACTTC	CAWSVPSGHHEQYF
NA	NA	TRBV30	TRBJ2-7	TGTGCCTGGAGTGTATCGGTCTACGAGCAGTACTTC	CAWSVSVYEQYF
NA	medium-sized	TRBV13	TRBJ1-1	TGTGCCAGCAGCTTTGGGCAGAACACTGAAGCTTTCTTT	CASSFGQNTEAFF
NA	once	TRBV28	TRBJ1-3	TGTGCCAGCAGTTTCGGCTCTGGAAACACCATATATTTT	CASSFGSGNTIYF
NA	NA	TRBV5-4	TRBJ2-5	TGTGCCAGCAGCTTGGGGTCAGGGGGGGAGACCCAGTACTTC	CASSLGSGGETQYF
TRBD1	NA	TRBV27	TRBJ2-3	TGTGCCAGTTTCCGGACAGGGGGCACAGATACGCAGTATTTT	CASFRTGGTDTQYF